This T cell receptor beta chain was identified during a study of control samples from healthy donors and cancer patients (dated by TCRdb to the early 2020s). The library was built by means of the immunoSEQ multiplex PCR assay. Imported from immuneACCESS, the table was reduced by TCRdb to in-frame sequences with V and J called. These copies leave out some clones; in studies compared against another copy, an unresolved V gene accounts for under half, and the cause of the remainder is not known. For this sample the table gives tens of thousands of clones, of which 80% to 90% were detected only once. The biggest ten clones account for about 1.9% of the sample. Remarks on this clone: The specificity of this receptor is unknown. No clone much larger than this one lies a single base away; base qualities are absent.

Trimming costs V 5 bases and J 5 bases, and their ends lie 10 bases apart. The CDR3 holds 12 amino acids from the cysteine to the phenylalanine. The retained sequence is limited to the CDR3, 36 bases, with the frame set at the first base. The germline V gene provides CDR1 SGHVS and CDR2 FNYEAQ. This TCR was recovered from a woman aged 60-75 years with head and neck cancer. The sequence is built from TRBV7-6 and TRBJ2-7, with no reliable assignment of the D segment. The sequenced material came from PBMCs. The nucleotides are TGTGCCAGCAGCGTGACGGGTAACGAGCAGTACTTC. This sequence encodes CASSVTGNEQYF. The reference TRBV7-6 and TRBJ2-7 proteins fill in what lies around the CDR3, so the full variable domain reads GAGVSQSPRYKVTKRGQDVALRCDPISGHVSLYWYRQALGQGPEFLTYFNYEAQQDKSGLPNDRFSAERPEGSISTLTIQRTEQRDSAMYRCASSVTGNEQYFGPGTRLTVT.